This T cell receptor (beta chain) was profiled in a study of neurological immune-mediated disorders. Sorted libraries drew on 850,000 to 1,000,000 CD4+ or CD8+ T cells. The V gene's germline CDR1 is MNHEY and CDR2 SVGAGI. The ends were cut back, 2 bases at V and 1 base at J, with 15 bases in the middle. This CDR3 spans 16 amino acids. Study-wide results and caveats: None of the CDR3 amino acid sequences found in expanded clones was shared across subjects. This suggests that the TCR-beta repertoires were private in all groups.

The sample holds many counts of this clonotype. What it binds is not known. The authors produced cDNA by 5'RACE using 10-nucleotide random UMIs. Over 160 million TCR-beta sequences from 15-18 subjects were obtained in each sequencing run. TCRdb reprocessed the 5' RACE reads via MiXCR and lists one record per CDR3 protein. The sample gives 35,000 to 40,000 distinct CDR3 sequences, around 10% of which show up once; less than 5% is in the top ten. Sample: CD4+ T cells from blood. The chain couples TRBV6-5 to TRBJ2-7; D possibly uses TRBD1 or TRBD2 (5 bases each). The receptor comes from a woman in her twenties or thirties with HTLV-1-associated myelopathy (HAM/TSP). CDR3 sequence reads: CASSYGGRGASYEQYF. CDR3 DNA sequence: TGTGCCAGCAGTTACGGTGGACGAGGGGCTTCCTACGAGCAGTACTTC.